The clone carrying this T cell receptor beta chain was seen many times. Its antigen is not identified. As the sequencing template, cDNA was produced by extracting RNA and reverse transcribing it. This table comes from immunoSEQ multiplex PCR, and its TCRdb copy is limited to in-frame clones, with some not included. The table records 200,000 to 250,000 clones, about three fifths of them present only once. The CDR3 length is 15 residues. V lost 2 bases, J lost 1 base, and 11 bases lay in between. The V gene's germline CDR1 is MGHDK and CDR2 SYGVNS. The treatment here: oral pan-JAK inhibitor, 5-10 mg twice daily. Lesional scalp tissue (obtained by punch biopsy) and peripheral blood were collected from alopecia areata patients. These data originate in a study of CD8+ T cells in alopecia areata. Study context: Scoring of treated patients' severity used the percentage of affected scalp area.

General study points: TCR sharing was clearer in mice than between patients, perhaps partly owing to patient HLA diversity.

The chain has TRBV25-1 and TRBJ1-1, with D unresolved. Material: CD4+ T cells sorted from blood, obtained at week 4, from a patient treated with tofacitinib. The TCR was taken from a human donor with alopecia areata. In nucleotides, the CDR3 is TGTGCCAGCAGTGAAGGTGGCAGACCGAACACTGAAGCTTTCTTT. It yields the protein CASSEGGRPNTEAFF.